This T cell receptor beta chain appears in the sequencing data of a study of control samples from healthy donors and cancer patients. Sequencing was performed with immunoSEQ multiplex PCR; in TCRdb, only in-frame clones are kept and a portion is missing. The table shows over 100,000 clones, with roughly 94% occurring only once. Germline V gene lookup returns CDR1 LNHDA and CDR2 SQIVND (reference sequence). The CDR3 is made up of 15 amino acids. The trim removed 3 bases at V and 1 base at J, leaving 3 bases unmatched. The sequencing sample was made of blood. The V gene is TRBV19, the J gene TRBJ1-5; the match to TRBD1 covers 7 bases. The TCR was taken from a woman aged 18 to 35 in good health. In DNA form, the CDR3 reads TGTGCCAGTAGTATTGGACAGGCGAGCAATCAGCCCCAGCATTTT. It codes for CASSIGQASNQPQHF.